This T cell receptor (beta chain) was identified in a study of radiation and T cells in renal cell carcinoma. Study-wide findings and caveats: From baseline, blood top tumor clonotypes peaked at 2 weeks post-radiation. Pretreatment tumor biopsies were lacking, so baseline clonotypes are unknown.

The method was immunoSEQ multiplex PCR; TCRdb's version includes in-frame clones alone and lacks a portion of them. The data hold more than 95,000 clones, with roughly 85% observed a single time. Note on this clone: Its target is unknown.

Described time point: baseline pretreatment blood. Treatment described: 15 Gy SBRT to primary tumor, nephrectomy 4 weeks later. Radiation-treated patients gave blood at baseline, week 2 and week 4. This renal cell carcinoma was of the clear cell type. This CDR3 is built from 13 residues. Trimming removed 4 bases from V and 0 bases from J, with 5 bases in between. CDR1 and CDR2 (germline): SGHKS, YYEKEE (reference sequence). The input for sequencing was blood, taken from a patient whose treatment included radiotherapy and nephrectomy. The TCR was taken from a woman in her sixties with renal cell carcinoma. This chain connects TRBV5-5 to TRBJ1-5; D gene uncertain. The CDR3 loop is CASSPFSNQPQHF. CDR3 nucleotide sequence: TGTGCCAGCAGCCCGTTTAGCAATCAGCCCCAGCATTTT.